Sequencing of this T cell receptor beta chain was carried out in a study of beta chain features in type 1 diabetes. On the study more broadly: Patients did not differ from healthy donors in age, gender or cell yield.

Between the trimmed V and J ends, which lost 5 bases and 5 bases, there was a span of 10 bases. CDR1 is SGHNT, CDR2 YENEEA, per germline. The CDR3 contains 13 residues. Since all of the isolated RNA was reverse transcribed, expressed TCRB transcripts were what got sequenced. The protocol was immunoSEQ multiplex PCR, while the TCRdb copy is restricted to in-frame clones and leaves out a portion. Among roughly 380,000 clones listed, around 19% were seen once. The table lists this clone with a few counts. Antigen: not known. A sort by CD45RO/CCR7/CD25/CD127/CD95/CD27 yielded CD4+ naive, central memory, regulatory and stem cell-like memory cells. Study observations and caveats: Insertion counts at VDJ junctions were lower in type 1 diabetes patients, who also showed more deletions there. Shorter TCRB CDR3s, moderately but significantly so, marked every one of the four CD4+ subsets in Type 1 diabetes patients.

Sequencing was done on a sample of naive CD4+ T cells from blood. V is TRBV11-3 and J is TRBJ2-1; D ambiguous. The sequence derives from a woman younger than 35 in good health. The CDR3 DNA sequence: TGTGCCAGCAGCCCCTCTACCAACAATGAGCAGTTCTTC. Translated: CASSPSTNNEQFF.